Following are 21 T cell receptor beta chains from one sample sequenced in a study of blood T cell repertoires in COVID-19. This table comes from immunoSEQ multiplex PCR, and its TCRdb copy is limited to in-frame clones, with some not included. Seen here are roughly 100,000 clones, about 79% observed once, and the top ten hold 3.3%. Input material: peripheral blood. The receptors were gathered from a woman aged 80 or over with active or convalescent COVID-19.

This chain uses TRBV6-2 or TRBV6-3 with TRBJ1-5, with a possible D match to TRBD1 (6 bases). The CDR3 extends over 17 amino acids. Trimming shortened V by 4 bases and J by 2 bases, and 18 bases separated the two germline ends. Germline V lookup: CDR1 MNHEY, CDR2 SVGEGT. The CDR3 spells CASSSDRWGKGNQPQHF. The CDR3 DNA reads TGTGCCAGCAGTTCAGACAGGTGGGGTAAGGGCAATCAGCCCCAGCATTTT.

J is TRBJ1-3 and V is TRBV5-1; D unresolved. Deletions cut 5 bases from V and 2 bases from J, with 14 bases between. Germline-derived CDR1 and CDR2 are SGHRS and YFSETQ. The CDR3 runs to 15 residues. CDR3 loop: CASRTSPLPGNTIYF. CDR3 coding DNA: TGCGCCAGCAGAACTTCTCCCTTACCTGGAAACACCATATATTTT.

The chain has TRBV20-1 and TRBJ1-2, with a tentative D call TRBD1 (6 bases). The CDR3 runs to 13 residues. From germline, CDR1 is DFQATT and CDR2 SNEGSKA (reference sequence). The V gene lost 3 bases and the J gene lost 8 bases, with 16 bases spanning the gap. CDR3 amino acids: CSASSGAGEGYTF. CDR3 bases: TGCAGTGCTAGTTCGGGGGCGGGAGAGGGCTACACCTTC.

The rearrangement uses TRBV19 and TRBJ1-2, with 9 bases lining up with TRBD1. This CDR3 has 16 amino acids. With 0 bases clipped from V and 4 bases from J, the junction kept 6 bases outside the gene matches. In germline, CDR1 is LNHDA, CDR2 SQIVND (reference sequence). For the CDR3, the DNA is TGTGCCAGTAGTATAGACACAGGGGGCGAAGGCTATGGCTACACCTTC. Translation gives CASSIDTGGEGYGYTF.

This sequence joins TRBV18 and TRBJ2-3, with 12 positions matching TRBD2. Trimming removed 4 bases from V and 5 bases from J; junction bases left unmatched: 4. Germline lookup yields CDR1 KGHSH and CDR2 LQKENI. This CDR3 is built from 15 residues. Written as DNA, the CDR3 is TGTGCCAGCTCACTCCTAGCGGGGGGGCAAGATACGCAGTATTTT. This gives the protein CASSLLAGGQDTQYF.

The chain is built from TRBV28 and TRBJ1-2, with D possibly being TRBD1 (5 bases). CDR1 and CDR2 from the germline V gene are MDHEN and SYDVKM. Trimming cost V 8 bases and J 4 bases, with 17 bases left between them. CDR3 length: 14 amino acids. CDR3 nucleotide sequence: TGTGCCAGCTTAGTTTCCAGGGAATTCTATGGCTACACCTTC. Protein product: CASLVSREFYGYTF.

V is TRBV10-2 and J is TRBJ1-2; TRBD1 matches 8 bases. The CDR3 sequence is 13 residues long. Per germline, CDR1 WSHSY and CDR2 SAAADI. J gave up 6 bases and V 6 bases, and 6 bases lay outside the gene matches. CDR3 sequence reads: CASRGQGADGYTF. In DNA, the CDR3 is TGCGCCAGCAGGGGCCAGGGGGCGGATGGCTACACCTTC.

V and J are TRBV19 and TRBJ2-7; D is perhaps TRBD2 (5 bases). This CDR3 is built from 14 residues. The ends were cut back, 3 bases at V and 0 bases at J, with 9 bases in the middle. Germline CDR1 reads LNHDA; CDR2 reads SQIVND (reference sequence). CDR3 in DNA: TGTGCCAGTAGTATGGGGAGTTTCTCCTACGAGCAGTACTTC. This gives the protein CASSMGSFSYEQYF.

The chain has TRBV30 and TRBJ1-1; 8 bases align to TRBD1. Per the germline V gene, CDR1 is GTSNPN and CDR2 is SVGIG (reference sequence). Trimming took 4 bases from V and 5 from J; bases not matched to a gene: 6. CDR3 length: 13 amino acids. The CDR3 reads CAWTRDRGTEAFF. Written as DNA, the CDR3 is TGTGCCTGGACTAGAGACAGGGGAACTGAAGCTTTCTTT.

V usage is TRBV21-1 and J usage is TRBJ2-7; TRBD2, the D gene given by the table, was not confirmed from the DNA. TRBV21-1 is tagged as a pseudogene. The CDR3 totals 12 residues. CDR3 residues: CASSKFCYEQYF. The CDR3 coding sequence is TGTGCCAGCAGCAAATTCTGCTACGAGCAGTACTTC.

The CDR3 loop reads CASSSSGGVGRNTQYF. CDR3 bases: TGTGCCAGCAGCTCCAGCGGTGGAGTTGGAAGGAATACGCAGTATTTT. The genes are TRBV7-3 and TRBJ2-3; D is possibly TRBD2 (5 bases). Germline V gene lookup returns CDR1 SGHTA and CDR2 FQGTGA. V lost 4 bases to trimming and J lost 7 bases, with 21 bases between them. This CDR3 has 16 residues.

This chain links TRBV28 with TRBJ2-5; 9 positions agree with TRBD2. The germline CDR1 and CDR2 sequences are MDHEN and SYDVKM. The CDR3 runs to 15 residues. The V segment lost 5 bases and the J segment 2 bases; nucleotides outside the gene matches: 6. The CDR3 DNA sequence: TGTGCCAGCAGTCAACATAGCGGGGGTCAAGAGACCCAGTACTTC. Translation: CASSQHSGGQETQYF.

Details on this clone: One junction end does not reproduce the germline sequence, and a read error may be involved. CDR3 sequence reads: CASSPIGDFGSGANVLTF. CDR3 nucleotide sequence: TGTGCTAGCAGCCCCATCGGGGACTTTGGCTCTGGGGCCAACGTCCTGACTTTC. The V and J genes are TRBV7-7 and TRBJ2-6, with D tentatively TRBD2 (6 bases). The CDR3 is made up of 18 amino acids. Germline assignment: CDR1 SSHAT and CDR2 FNYEAQ (reference sequence).

V gene TRBV4-3 combines with J gene TRBJ2-3; D not certain. The CDR3 length is 15 residues. V was shortened by 0 bases and J by 2 bases, with 9 bases between the two germline ends. CDR1 and CDR2 (germline): LGHNA, YSLEER. CDR3 DNA sequence: TGCGCCAGCAGCCAAGATTGGGCCACCACAGATACGCAGTATTTT. It translates to CASSQDWATTDTQYF.

This clone appeared once. This sequence joins TRBV9 and TRBJ2-7, with 10 bases that match TRBD2. Germline-derived CDR1 and CDR2 are SGDLS and YYNGEE. The CDR3 contains 14 residues. V shed 0 bases and J 3 bases; nucleotides not matched to a gene: 0. The CDR3 DNA follows: TGTGCCAGCAGCGTAGGGACTAGCGGCTACGAGCAGTACTTC. It codes for CASSVGTSGYEQYF.

The DNA of the CDR3 is TGCAGTGCTAGTGACAGGGTTGACGAGCAGTACTTC. Its translation is CSASDRVDEQYF. This chain joins TRBV20-1 and TRBJ2-7, with 7 nucleotides matching TRBD1. This CDR3 has 12 amino acids. Germline CDR1 reads DFQATT; CDR2 reads SNEGSKA (reference sequence). V dropped 3 bases and J dropped 5; count of bases not matched to a gene: 4.

The rearrangement links TRBV5-5 to TRBJ2-1; TRBD1 might be the D (5 bases). The germline gives CDR1 SGHKS, CDR2 YYEKEE (reference sequence). V lost 5 bases, J lost 9 bases, and 12 bases lay in between. The CDR3 is 12 amino acids. CDR3 bases: TGTGCCAGCAGTTTTGACAGCCCTGAGCAGTTCTTC. Amino acids: CASSFDSPEQFF.

This clone was recorded only once. This chain links TRBV24-1 with TRBJ2-5, with D maybe TRBD2 (6 bases). V was clipped by 0 bases and J by 4 bases, with 14 bases between them. CDR3 length: 16 amino acids. Looked up from germline, CDR1 is KGHDR and CDR2 is SFDVKD. The CDR3 DNA sequence: TGTGCCACCAGTGATTTGGGGGCGGGACGGTCAGAGACCCAGTACTTC. It is translated as CATSDLGAGRSETQYF.

The chain has TRBV7-8 and TRBJ2-7; 11 nucleotides align to TRBD1. J gave up 2 bases and V 3 bases, and 6 bases lay outside the gene matches. The CDR3 extends over 16 amino acids. The germline CDR1 and CDR2 sequences are SGHVS and FQNEAQ. The CDR3 region has the DNA TGTGCCAGCAGCTTTTCCACGGGACAGGGGGCCTACGAGCAGTACTTC. It encodes CASSFSTGQGAYEQYF.

The chain couples TRBV28 to TRBJ2-3; D remains ambiguous. The CDR3 contains 11 residues. In germline, CDR1 is MDHEN, CDR2 SYDVKM. V dropped 6 bases and J dropped 2 bases, with 3 bases sitting between them. The CDR3 DNA is TGTGCCAGCAGCCTCACAGATACGCAGTATTTT. Residues: CASSLTDTQYF.

V is TRBV29-1 and J is TRBJ2-7, with a possible D match to TRBD1 (6 bases). The CDR3 is made up of 13 amino acids. Trimming stripped 6 bases from V and 5 bases from J, with 17 bases between. Germline V gives CDR1 SQVTM, CDR2 ANQGSEA. CDR3 residues: CSVTGNSFNEQYF. Written as DNA, the CDR3 is TGCAGCGTCACAGGGAATAGTTTCAACGAGCAGTACTTC.